A selection of T cell receptor beta chains follows, all from one sample in a study of T cell responses to AZD1222 COVID-19 vaccine. The assay was immunoSEQ multiplex PCR, and TCRdb's table has in-frame clones only and misses some. The repertoire has about 83,000 clones, approximately 90% of them found once; the top ten carry under 5%. Sequenced here: peripheral blood, sampled on day 0 of MenACWY control vaccination. These receptors all come from an adult in good health. Each CDR3 is given with its conserved first and last residue. The order of the fields is J gene, D gene, V gene, CDR3 length, CDR3 protein. A D gene is named only where the DNA matches it firmly.

TRBJ1-2 - TRBV6-5 16 CASSYSAALGNYGYTF
TRBJ1-1 TRBD1 TRBV30 13 CAWRTGSGTEAFF
TRBJ2-3 - TRBV6-5 14 CASRPQISTDTQYF
TRBJ1-2 TRBD1 TRBV4-2 14 CASSQSSGGNGYTF
TRBJ1-5 TRBD1 TRBV28 16 CASEGETGSRNQPQHF
TRBJ1-1 - TRBV24-1 13 CATRHTGRGEAFF
TRBJ1-6 - TRBV12-5 13 CASGFNSNSPLHF
TRBJ1-1 - TRBV3-1/TRBV3-2 16 CASSQVYRGGDREAFF
TRBJ1-2 - TRBV7-9 16 CASSLEGTRQSYGYTF
TRBJ2-7 - TRBV19 15 CASSRGSRAPYEQYF
TRBJ1-3 - TRBV6-5 13 CASWQGRGNTIYF
TRBJ1-4 - TRBV18 15 CASSPLGASNEKLFF